These 23 T cell receptor beta chains share one sample of origin, sequenced in a study of patients and donors after allogeneic stem cell transplantation. TCRdb reanalysed the RT-PCR reads using MiXCR and keeps one entry per CDR3 protein. The repertoire has about a million distinct CDR3 sequences, roughly 17% of them found once; the top ten carry 6%. Sample: blood, either unsorted or a sorted T cell fraction (not recorded which). The receptors originated from a human donor who was either an allogeneic HSCT recipient or a stem cell or donor lymphocyte infusion donor (not recorded which). It is not recorded whose cells these are; they may come from a transplant donor.

There are a few counts of this clonotype. The CDR3 reads CASSQQDLRESDTQYF. Here the CDR3 DNA reads TGTGCCAGCAGCCAACAGGATTTGCGGGAGTCAGATACGCAGTATTTT. J is TRBJ2-3 and V is TRBV7-9; TRBD2 agrees at 7 bases. The CDR3 loop spans 16 amino acids. Germline V gene sequence: CDR1 SEHNR, CDR2 FQNEAQ (reference sequence). V lost 5 bases and J lost 4; bases outside the gene matches: 12.

The chain uses TRBV6-5 and TRBJ2-3; 14 positions agree with TRBD2. V dropped 0 bases and J dropped 9; count of bases not matched to a gene: 5. The CDR3 has 16 amino acids. CDR1 is MNHEY and CDR2 is SVGAGI in the germline V gene. The CDR3 region has the DNA TGTGCCAGCAGTTACTCAGGACTAGCGGGGGGAGGGACGCAGTATTTT. It specifies CASSYSGLAGGGTQYF.

The chain has TRBV4-2 and TRBJ1-5; the match to TRBD1 covers 8 bases. The CDR3 loop spans 16 amino acids. The germline V gene encodes CDR1 LGHNA and CDR2 YNFKEQ. The trim removed 1 base at V and 2 bases at J, leaving 4 bases unmatched. The chain's CDR3 is CASSQGRGRGNQPQHF. The CDR3 nucleotides read TGTGCCAGCAGCCAAGGCAGGGGGCGAGGCAATCAGCCCCAGCATTTT.

This sequence joins TRBV4-1 and TRBJ1-5; D is ambiguous. Germline V gene sequence: CDR1 MGHRA, CDR2 YSYEKL. The CDR3 is made up of 16 amino acids. Trimming took off 4 bases at V and 5 bases at J, with 18 bases between the two ends. CDR3 loop: CASSLQDTGTYQPQHF. The CDR3 nucleotides read TGCGCCAGCAGCCTCCAGGATACCGGCACCTATCAGCCCCAGCATTTT.

This clonotype was counted at least ten times. An end of the junction does not agree with germline; a read error may underlie this. The CDR3 spells CASSLGTGSGNTIYF. The DNA for the CDR3 is TGTGCCAGCAGTCTCGGGACAGGGTCTGGAAACACCATATATTTT. The chain joins TRBV5-1 to TRBJ1-3; 9 bases are a match to TRBD1. This CDR3 has 15 residues. Germline V gene lookup returns CDR1 SGHRS and CDR2 YFSETQ.

Only a few counts were recorded for this clonotype. V and J are TRBV4-3 and TRBJ2-1, with D hard to call. The germline V gene has CDR1 LGHNA and CDR2 YSLEER. The CDR3 loop spans 12 amino acids. Trimming cost V 11 bases and J 10 bases, with 18 bases left between them. CDR3 loop: CASAGLQGEQFF. DNA of the CDR3: TGCGCCTCCGCCGGATTACAAGGGGAGCAGTTCTTC.

The V gene is TRBV27, the J gene TRBJ1-4; 7 bases line up with TRBD1. The germline V gene encodes CDR1 MNHEY and CDR2 SMNVEV (reference sequence). This CDR3 comprises 18 residues. V lost 5 bases to trimming and J lost 4 bases; unmatched junction nucleotides: 16. In nucleotides, the CDR3 is TGTGCCAGCAGTCCGGCAGCCAGGGGGACGGACAATAATGAAAAACTGTTTTTT. Translated, it gives CASSPAARGTDNNEKLFF.

This clonotype was picked up a small number of times. The chain uses TRBV6-1 and TRBJ2-6; D not certain. The germline CDR1 and CDR2 sequences are MNHNS and SASEGT. This CDR3 has 12 residues. V dropped 1 base and J dropped 10 bases, with 5 bases sitting between them. The DNA of the CDR3 is TGTGCCAGCAGTGAAGTTAGGAACGTCCTGACTTTC. Protein product: CASSEVRNVLTF.

This chain uses TRBV7-9 with TRBJ2-7; a possible D gene is TRBD1 (5 bases). The length of the CDR3 is 15 residues. Germline assignment: CDR1 SEHNR and CDR2 FQNEAQ (reference sequence). V lost 5 bases to trimming and J lost 6 bases, with 20 bases between them. CDR3 DNA sequence: TGTGCCAGCAGCCCCAGACAGTTTACTTCTTCCGAGCAGTACTTC. The encoded protein is CASSPRQFTSSEQYF.

The chain has TRBV7-6 and TRBJ2-5; the match to TRBD1 covers 7 bases. The CDR3 covers 15 residues. The trim removed 5 bases at V and 5 bases at J, leaving 11 bases unmatched. CDR1 and CDR2 (germline): SGHVS, FNYEAQ. The CDR3 nucleotides read TGTGCCAGCAGCCCGCAAGACAGGGAATGGGAGACCCAGTACTTC. Translating gives CASSPQDREWETQYF.

In its sample, this clonotype was seen a few times. The chain links TRBV10-3 to TRBJ1-4; 9 bases line up with TRBD1. The trim removed 6 bases at V and 8 bases at J, leaving 4 bases unmatched. The CDR3 totals 13 residues. The germline gives CDR1 ENHRY, CDR2 SYGVKD. As DNA, the CDR3 is TGTGCCATCAGGGGACAGGGTCAGGAAAAACTGTTTTTT. Residues: CAIRGQGQEKLFF.

The rearrangement links TRBV16 to TRBJ1-5; 11 bases match TRBD1. The germline gives CDR1 KGHSY, CDR2 FQNENV. Germline trimming cut 4 bases from V and 5 bases from J; bases unmatched to any gene: 16. This CDR3 region has 19 residues. In DNA form, the CDR3 reads TGTGCCAGCAGCCGAACCGGGACAGGGGGTATCGGGTGGGATCAGCCCCAGCATTTT. Translated, it gives CASSRTGTGGIGWDQPQHF.

This clonotype was recorded at least ten times. The rearrangement uses TRBV5-1 and TRBJ2-2; 12 nucleotides match TRBD2. The germline V gene has CDR1 SGHRS and CDR2 YFSETQ. This CDR3 is built from 17 residues. The V and J ends lost 5 bases and 4 bases, in that order; junction bases with no gene match: 9. The CDR3 loop is CASSRSELAGGTGELFF. For the CDR3, the DNA is TGCGCCAGCAGTCGAAGCGAACTAGCGGGGGGCACCGGGGAGCTGTTTTTT.

Many counts were recorded for this clonotype. The chain couples TRBV6-5 to TRBJ1-1; D call uncertain. Germline V gives CDR1 MNHEY, CDR2 SVGAGI. V lost 5 bases, J lost 5 bases, and 9 bases lay in between. CDR3 length: 12 residues. In nucleotides, the CDR3 is TGTGCCAGCAGTCGGGCGAGTACTGAAGCTTTCTTT. This codes for CASSRASTEAFF.

This clonotype was seen a handful of times. The chain employs TRBV5-6 and TRBJ1-1; TRBD1 matches at 7 bases. Looked up from germline, CDR1 is SGHDT and CDR2 is YYEEEE. The CDR3 is 15 residues long. Trimming removed 0 bases from V and 8 bases from J; junction bases left unmatched: 10. The CDR3 DNA is TGTGCCAGCAGCTTGGATCCTGCGGCAGGGGGGGAAGCTTTCTTT. The encoded protein is CASSLDPAAGGEAFF.

The chain combines TRBV27 with TRBJ2-7; D perhaps matches TRBD2 (7 bases). This CDR3 has 15 amino acids. V lost 2 bases and J lost 4, with 15 bases in between. The germline V gene encodes CDR1 MNHEY and CDR2 SMNVEV (reference sequence). The CDR3 region is CASSLRGGPVYEQYF. The CDR3, as DNA: TGTGCCAGCAGTTTAAGGGGGGGTCCGGTATACGAGCAGTACTTC.

In its sample, this clonotype was seen many times. The chain has TRBV20-1 and TRBJ2-2; a weak D match, TRBD1 (5 bases). This CDR3 has 15 residues. CDR1 and CDR2 (germline): DFQATT, SNEGSKA (reference sequence). Deletions cut 6 bases from V and 0 bases from J, with 14 bases between. CDR3: CSATPTETNTGELFF. The CDR3 DNA reads as TGCAGTGCCACCCCGACAGAGACGAACACCGGGGAGCTGTTTTTT.

This clonotype has a handful of counts. V is TRBV3-1 and J is TRBJ2-1; the D gene is possibly TRBD2 (5 bases). The CDR3 is 16 amino acids. Germline values: CDR1 LGHDT, CDR2 YNNKEL (reference sequence). With 1 base removed from V and 3 bases from J, the gap between germline ends came to 13 bases. The CDR3 DNA reads as TGTGCCAGCAGCCAAGTCGCGGGTTGGATCTACAATGAGCAGTTCTTC. It specifies CASSQVAGWIYNEQFF.

The chain is built from TRBV7-9 and TRBJ1-1, with D perhaps matching TRBD1 (6 bases). Germline V gene data show CDR1 as SEHNR and CDR2 as FQNEAQ (reference sequence). The CDR3 runs to 14 residues. V lost 3 bases and J 6 bases, leaving 14 bases between the germline ends. CDR3 region: CASSLKGGLSEAFF. For the CDR3, the DNA is TGTGCCAGCAGCTTGAAAGGGGGGCTTTCTGAAGCTTTCTTT.

In this sample, this clonotype turned up many times. The V gene is TRBV12-3 or TRBV12-4, the J gene TRBJ2-1; 9 bases are shared with TRBD2. The V segment lost 5 bases and the J segment 6 bases; nucleotides outside the gene matches: 5. CDR3 size: 14 residues. CDR3 in amino acids: CASSPRAGGNEQFF. CDR3 DNA sequence: TGTGCCAGCAGTCCCCGAGCGGGAGGCAATGAGCAGTTCTTC.

The genes are TRBV20-1 and TRBJ1-5, with D possibly TRBD1 on 5 matching bases. V lost 3 bases to trimming and J lost 1 base, with 13 bases between them. This CDR3 comprises 15 residues. Germline assignment: CDR1 DFQATT and CDR2 SNEGSKA (reference sequence). The CDR3 region is CSARGGSKSNQPQHF. As DNA, the CDR3 is TGCAGTGCTAGGGGGGGGAGTAAGAGCAATCAGCCCCAGCATTTT.

The table lists this clonotype with a few counts. The J gene is TRBJ2-4, the V gene TRBV4-1; 7 bases are shared with TRBD1. The germline CDR1 and CDR2 sequences are MGHRA and YSYEKL. The CDR3 length is 16 residues. After removal of 3 bases from V and 1 base from J, the junction contained 6 bases not matched to a gene. CDR3 sequence: CASSQDQQGAKNIQYF. CDR3 nucleotide sequence: TGCGCCAGCAGCCAGGATCAACAGGGGGCCAAAAACATTCAGTACTTC.

The CDR3 loop is CSARGGWNEQFF. As DNA, the CDR3 is TGCAGTGCTAGGGGGGGGTGGAATGAGCAGTTCTTC. The chain is built from TRBV20-1 and TRBJ2-1, with 7 bases lining up with TRBD2. CDR1 and CDR2 from the germline V gene are DFQATT and SNEGSKA (reference sequence). CDR3 length: 12 residues. The V segment lost 3 bases and the J segment 7 bases; nucleotides outside the gene matches: 3.